This T cell receptor beta chain emerged from a study of CD8 T cells in Susac syndrome. Across the whole study: Among the Susac syndrome patients sequenced, six had active disease and under 10 were in remission. When their blood was taken, patients with Susac syndrome were therapy-naive, taking corticosteroids, or taking intravenous immunoglobulin alone.

CD8+ and CD4+ T cells from blood underwent TCR beta sequencing. Deletions cut 5 bases from V and 2 bases from J, with 12 bases between. Germline V gene data show CDR1 as DFQATT and CDR2 as SNEGSKA (reference sequence). The CDR3 totals 13 residues. Random hexamers primed reverse transcription of about 0.45 to 1 ug RNA. TCRdb processed the immunoSEQ multiplex PCR reads anew with MiXCR; each CDR3 protein has one entry. The table includes 200,000 or so distinct CDR3 sequences, roughly 94% detected once. The chain links TRBV20-1 to TRBJ2-5, with D perhaps TRBD2 (6 bases). The sequenced material came from CD8+ T cells from PBMCs. This receptor was identified in a human donor with Susac syndrome. The CDR3 bases are TGCAGTGCTTCTCGGGACTTTCAAGAGACCCAGTACTTC. It codes for CSASRDFQETQYF.